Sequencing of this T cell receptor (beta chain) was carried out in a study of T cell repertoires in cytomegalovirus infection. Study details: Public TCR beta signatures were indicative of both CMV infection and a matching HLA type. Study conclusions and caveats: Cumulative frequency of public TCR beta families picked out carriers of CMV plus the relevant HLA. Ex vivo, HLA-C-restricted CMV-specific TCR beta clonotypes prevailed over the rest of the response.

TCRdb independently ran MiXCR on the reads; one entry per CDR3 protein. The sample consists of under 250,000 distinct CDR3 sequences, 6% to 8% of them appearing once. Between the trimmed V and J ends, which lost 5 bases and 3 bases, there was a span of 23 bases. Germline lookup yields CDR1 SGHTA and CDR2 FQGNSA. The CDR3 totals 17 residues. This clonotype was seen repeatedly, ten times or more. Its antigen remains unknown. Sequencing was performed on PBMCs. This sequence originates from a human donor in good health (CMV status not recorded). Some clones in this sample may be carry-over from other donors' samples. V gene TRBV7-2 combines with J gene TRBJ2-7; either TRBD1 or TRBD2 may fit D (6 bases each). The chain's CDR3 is CASSPLRWGAPSYEQYF. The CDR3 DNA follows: TGTGCCAGCAGCCCCCTGAGGTGGGGGGCCCCCAGCTACGAGCAGTACTTC.